This TCR beta chain was profiled in a study of blood T cell repertoires in COVID-19. TCRdb keeps only in-frame clones here, not all; method: immunoSEQ multiplex PCR. The repertoire consists of about 200,000 clones, with more than 75% occurring once and the leading ten covering less than 9.5%. CDR3 size: 15 residues. Losses at the gene ends were 5 bases for V and 5 bases for J; bases not matched to a gene: 12. Germline V gene data show CDR1 as MNHEY and CDR2 as SVGEGT. The clonotype was recovered from a woman aged 80 or over with COVID-19, enrolled during active disease. The chain couples TRBV6-2 or TRBV6-3 to TRBJ2-7; 7 bases align to TRBD2. The sample comprised peripheral blood. CDR3 sequence: CASSGAGLVNHEQYF. CDR3 in DNA: TGTGCCAGCAGTGGCGCCGGACTAGTTAACCACGAGCAGTACTTC.